The sample holds a few counts of the clone carrying this T cell receptor beta chain. Its antigen is unknown. TCRdb called the 5' RACE reads again in MiXCR, with one record for every CDR3 protein. Of 400,000 to 450,000 distinct CDR3 sequences listed, 15% to 20% were seen once; the top ten hold approximately 0.93%. Germline V gene data show CDR1 as MNHEY and CDR2 as SVGAGI. The CDR3 is 15 residues long. The V gene end was trimmed by 2 bases and the J gene end by 6 bases; junction bases not matched to a gene: 9. The data are from a study of CD8 T cells in ankylosing spondylitis. Study-wide points: The authors reported significant enrichment of disease-linked clones in matched ankylosing spondylitis synovial fluid. One TCR beta motif, made up of roughly eight highly homologous variants, appeared characteristic of ankylosing spondylitis blood.

The receptor was isolated from a male donor with ankylosing spondylitis. This sequence joins TRBV6-5 and TRBJ1-2; 7 bases are shared with TRBD1. The source material was blood, either unsorted or a sorted T cell fraction (not recorded which). The CDR3 DNA is TGTGCCAGCAGTTACAGGGACAGCCGAGTGAATGGCTACACCTTC. As protein: CASSYRDSRVNGYTF.